This T cell receptor beta chain was recovered during a study of blood T cell repertoires in COVID-19 (dated by TCRdb to 2020 to 2021). For context, the study as a whole: Collaborator samples came from the United States, Italy and Spain and covered acute and convalescent phases of COVID-19. The prospective study material was composed of cDNA or gDNA derived from T cells, B-cell-depleted T cells, or PBMCs. The dataset comprised deeply sampled blood TCRbeta repertoires from subjects exposed to, actively infected with, or recovered from COVID-19. The repertoires were released in a freely available public database intended as a resource for research on the immune response to SARS-CoV-2. Samples came from the ongoing ImmuneRACE study (first 160 participants) plus 1,254 subjects from 6 global collaborators. The sample metadata nearly always contained a de-identified subject ID, COVID-19 status, age in years and sex. Where HLA class I and class II types were available, the types were taken from metadata supplied by the sample provider, not from assay-based typing.

Broad study findings and their caveats: How much clinical and demographic metadata was included differed by source and by participant, and the metadata was provided uncurated.

The collaborating institutions used their own protocols to collect whole blood in K2EDTA tubes. Collaborator samples were shipped for TCRbeta analysis as frozen whole blood, isolated PBMCs, or DNA extracted from either sample type. The junction shows trimming of 5 bases on V and 2 bases on J, and the gene matches do not reach 5 bases of it. Spanning cysteine to phenylalanine, the CDR3 consists of 15 amino acids. Solely the CDR3 DNA is kept, with 45 bases framed from the first base. The CDR1 and CDR2 encoded by the germline V gene are KGHDR and SFDVKD. The immunoSEQ Assay, a bias-controlled multiplex PCR, was used to amplify TCRbeta CDR3 regions from genomic DNA. On the authors' methods: The number of nucleated cells in each sample was estimated from the amplification of reference gene primers within the assay. Sequence reads were collapsed and filtered to measure the absolute abundance of every unique TCRbeta CDR3 rearrangement. For each sample, productive Simpson clonality was calculated by taking the square root of Simpson's diversity index across productive rearrangements. Entries here come from immuneACCESS through TCRdb and include only in-frame sequences with V and J called. Some clones fail to appear in such tables; in the studies checked, an unresolved V gene covers under half of the shortfall, and the cause of the remainder is unknown. V, J and clone size are taken as reported in that table, and D and trimming were inferred from the DNA itself. In all, the sample holds 190,000 or so clones, and 89% of those were seen once. The ten largest account for around 6.6% of the sample.

As regards this clone: Its target antigen remains unknown. One base away there is no much larger clone; base qualities are not given.

The V and J genes are TRBV24-1 and TRBJ1-5, with TRBD1 matching 7 junction bases. The sample taken for sequencing was peripheral blood. This TCR was sampled from a man in his forties with acute or convalescent COVID-19. The nucleotides are TGTGCCACCAGTGGGGGCAGGGGGGGCAATCAGCCCCAGCATTTT. Translated, it reads CATSGGRGGNQPQHF.